This T cell receptor beta chain was found in a study of cytomegalovirus exposure and HLA in healthy donors. The study, taken as a whole, reports: Usually a TCR sequence was rare, but some public TCRs were found in many donors.

Remarks on this clone: No antigen is known for it.

V gave up 0 bases and J gave up 4 bases, with 10 bases separating them. The CDR3 length is 14 residues. Germline V gene lookup returns CDR1 SGHRS and CDR2 YFSETQ. Clones were read by immunoSEQ multiplex PCR, and TCRdb kept only the in-frame ones, dropping some. The sample includes approximately 210,000 clones, roughly 86% of them seen just once. The sequenced sample consisted of PBMCs. The gene calls are TRBV5-1 and TRBJ2-5, with D possibly TRBD1 on 5 matching bases. The receptor's source is a woman between 18 and 30 years old in good health and CMV-seronegative. The CDR3 DNA sequence: TGCGCCAGCAGCTTGGAGGGGCGGTCAGAGACCCAGTACTTC. The encoded protein is CASSLEGRSETQYF.